This T cell receptor beta chain was identified during a study of cytomegalovirus exposure and HLA in healthy donors. Those who donated were healthy bone marrow donors. Primers for the PCR totalled 60 Vbeta and 13 Jbeta. The protocol was immunoSEQ multiplex PCR, while the TCRdb copy is restricted to in-frame clones and leaves out a portion. Its table records 60,000 to 80,000 clones. Study-level points and caveats: The records held CMV serostatus as the only immune exposure information. V- and J-gene trimming of TCR beta was linked (in a later analysis) to a missense DCLRE1C variant. Judged likely to be a sequencing artifact was a cluster of highly shared sequence variants.

Germline trimming cut 6 bases from V and 4 bases from J; bases unmatched to any gene: 7. Germline values: CDR1 SNHLY, CDR2 FYNNEI. The CDR3 is made up of 15 amino acids. Notes on this clone: Its antigen is not identified.

The gene calls are TRBV2 and TRBJ2-1; 9 nucleotides agree with TRBD2. The specimen sequenced was PBMCs. The source is a boy younger than 18 in good health and CMV-seronegative. CDR3 residues: CASRSASGMYNEQFF. CDR3 DNA: TGTGCCAGCAGGTCTGCTAGCGGGATGTACAATGAGCAGTTCTTC.